A selection of T cell receptor beta chains follows, all from one sample in a study of T-cell memory formation after mild COVID-19. TCRdb reanalysed the 5' RACE reads using MiXCR and keeps one entry per CDR3 protein. The data contain 65,000 to 90,000 distinct CDR3 sequences, roughly 13% of them singletons. Sequencing used PBMCs or a T cell subset sorted from them (not recorded which). The receptor set was obtained from a young man who had mild COVID-19 (a few samples of this study predate the infection). Cell type and time point are not known. Both conserved end residues are part of each CDR3. D genes are given only for firm matches. Clone size appears in some rows only: once, few, many, or a class for an expanded clone.

clone_size	v_call	j_call	d_call	cdr3_aa	cdr3_nt
-	TRBV5-1	TRBJ2-5	TRBD2	CASSSGLAGDGTQYF	TGCGCCAGCAGCTCAGGACTAGCGGGGGATGGGACCCAGTACTTC
-	TRBV11-2	TRBJ2-7	TRBD1	CASSFPGTGGPKQYF	TGTGCCAGCAGCTTCCCCGGGACAGGGGGGCCCAAGCAGTACTTC
-	TRBV7-2	TRBJ2-7	-	CASSLAGANEQYF	TGTGCCAGCAGCTTAGCCGGGGCCAACGAGCAGTACTTC
few	TRBV5-5	TRBJ2-3	-	CASSLGDILTDTQYF	TGTGCCAGCAGCCTCGGGGACATCCTCACAGATACGCAGTATTTT
few	TRBV6-5	TRBJ1-6	-	CASSTGFTSPLHF	TGTGCCAGCAGTACAGGGTTTACTTCACCCCTCCACTTT
-	TRBV12-3/TRBV12-4	TRBJ1-2	TRBD1	CASSGGQDNGYTF	TGTGCCAGCAGTGGGGGACAGGATAATGGCTACACCTTC
-	TRBV29-1	TRBJ1-2	-	CSVGAGYTF	TGCAGCGTCGGGGCTGGCTACACCTTC
many	TRBV6-5	TRBJ1-2	-	CASSPRPNYGYTF	TGTGCCAGCAGTCCCAGGCCTAACTATGGCTACACCTTC
many	TRBV9	TRBJ2-7	TRBD1	CASSAGTAYEQYF	TGTGCCAGCAGCGCCGGGACAGCATACGAGCAGTACTTC
many	TRBV6-5	TRBJ2-1	-	CATGRNEQFF	TGTGCTACCGGGCGCAATGAGCAGTTCTTC
few	TRBV20-1	TRBJ2-1	-	CSARSTASPYNEQFF	TGCAGTGCTAGAAGTACAGCGTCCCCCTACAATGAGCAGTTCTTC
-	TRBV4-1	TRBJ1-2	TRBD1	CASSKPTGIRYGYTF	TGCGCCAGCAGCAAACCGACAGGGATCCGTTATGGCTACACCTTC
-	TRBV20-1	TRBJ1-2	-	CSAVDEGGGNYGYTF	TGCAGTGCTGTAGACGAAGGAGGCGGGAACTATGGCTACACCTTC
-	TRBV27	TRBJ2-7	TRBD2	CASSFGGKYEQYF	TGTGCCAGCAGTTTCGGGGGGAAATACGAGCAGTACTTC
-	TRBV3-1	TRBJ2-3	-	CASSPLERTGRPSTDTQYF	TGTGCCAGCAGCCCCCTGGAGCGGACCGGCCGCCCTAGCACAGATACGCAGTATTTT
-	TRBV7-9	TRBJ2-1	-	CASSFAFDEQFF	TGTGCCAGCAGCTTTGCCTTTGATGAGCAGTTCTTC
-	TRBV7-9	TRBJ2-4	-	CASSPTAGIHVKNIQYF	TGTGCCAGCAGCCCAACGGCGGGGATTCACGTCAAAAACATTCAGTACTTC
few	TRBV11-2	TRBJ2-1	-	CASSLNVGPYNEQFF	TGTGCCAGCAGCTTAAATGTCGGACCGTACAATGAGCAGTTCTTC
-	TRBV7-9	TRBJ2-2	-	CAGSPQNTGELFF	TGTGCCGGCAGCCCGCAGAACACCGGGGAGCTGTTTTTT
-	TRBV27	TRBJ2-2	TRBD1	CASSYIGTANTGELFF	TGTGCCAGCAGTTACATTGGGACAGCGAACACCGGGGAGCTGTTTTTT
-	TRBV11-2	TRBJ2-5	-	CASSLWSGETQYF	TGTGCCAGCAGCTTATGGTCAGGAGAGACCCAGTACTTC
few	TRBV7-2	TRBJ2-1	-	CASSLGGSPYNEQFF	TGTGCCAGCAGCTTAGGGGGATCCCCCTACAATGAGCAGTTCTTC
-	TRBV12-3/TRBV12-4	TRBJ2-1	-	CASSAGGAGIGFF	TGTGCCAGCAGTGCCGGGGGAGCGGGCATTGGGTTCTTC
few	TRBV27	TRBJ2-1	-	CASSFNDRYNEQFF	TGTGCCAGCAGTTTCAATGACAGGTACAATGAGCAGTTCTTC
-	TRBV5-1	TRBJ2-2	-	CASSLPAIPGELFF	TGCGCCAGCAGCTTACCAGCGATCCCCGGGGAGCTGTTTTTT
-	TRBV19	TRBJ1-1	-	CASSIDRVRGTEAFF	TGTGCCAGTAGTATAGATCGAGTGCGGGGGACTGAAGCTTTCTTT
few	TRBV7-2	TRBJ2-5	TRBD2	CASSSGTSEETQYF	TGTGCCAGCAGCTCAGGGACTAGTGAAGAGACCCAGTACTTC
few	TRBV7-9	TRBJ2-3	TRBD2	CASSLLGSGDAQDTQYF	TGTGCCAGCAGCTTACTAGGTAGCGGGGACGCACAAGATACGCAGTATTTT
-	TRBV7-2	TRBJ2-3	TRBD2	CASSLDLAGGTDTQYF	TGTGCCAGCAGCTTAGATCTAGCGGGGGGCACAGATACGCAGTATTTT
few	TRBV9	TRBJ1-1	TRBD1	CASSSDRGETAFF	TGTGCCAGCAGCTCCGACAGGGGGGAGACAGCTTTCTTT
-	TRBV12-3/TRBV12-4	TRBJ1-1	-	CASSFSQVETEAFF	TGTGCCAGCAGTTTTTCTCAGGTGGAGACTGAAGCTTTCTTT
-	TRBV28	TRBJ2-5	TRBD2	CASSRWTSGDQETQYF	TGTGCCAGCAGTCGTTGGACTAGCGGGGATCAAGAGACCCAGTACTTC
few	TRBV7-6	TRBJ2-3	-	CASRAALTDTQYF	TGTGCCAGCCGTGCGGCACTCACAGATACGCAGTATTTT
-	TRBV29-1	TRBJ1-2	TRBD1	CSVGGQGPGYTF	TGCAGCGTCGGCGGACAGGGTCCTGGCTACACCTTC
-	TRBV20-1	TRBJ2-2	-	CSARDQPGQNTGELFF	TGCAGTGCTAGAGATCAGCCAGGGCAAAACACCGGGGAGCTGTTTTTT
-	TRBV4-1	TRBJ2-7	-	CASSPQANYEQYF	TGCGCCAGCAGTCCACAAGCGAATTACGAGCAGTACTTC
-	TRBV7-2	TRBJ2-7	-	CASSLRVWGKDEQYF	TGTGCCAGCAGCTTAAGGGTCTGGGGCAAGGACGAGCAGTACTTC
few	TRBV29-1	TRBJ2-5	TRBD2	CSVFSGGQTQYF	TGCAGCGTTTTTTCGGGGGGTCAGACCCAGTACTTC
-	TRBV6-1	TRBJ1-5	-	CASSVYASPNQPQHF	TGTGCCAGCAGTGTTTACGCCAGCCCCAATCAGCCCCAGCATTTT
-	TRBV12-3/TRBV12-4	TRBJ2-7	-	CASSFGGNDYEQYF	TGTGCCAGCAGTTTTGGGGGTAACGACTACGAGCAGTACTTC
few	TRBV6-5	TRBJ1-2	-	CASSLDSNYGYTF	TGTGCCAGCAGTCTAGACAGCAACTATGGCTACACCTTC
-	TRBV12-3/TRBV12-4	TRBJ2-1	TRBD2	CASSSGTGSYNEQFF	TGTGCCAGCTCTAGCGGCACCGGCTCCTACAATGAGCAGTTCTTC
few	TRBV9	TRBJ1-5	-	CASSVEGDVGKPQHF	TGTGCCAGCAGCGTAGAGGGGGATGTAGGGAAGCCCCAGCATTTT